One sample yielded the 26 T cell receptor beta chains listed below, sequenced in a study of blood T cell repertoires in COVID-19. Sequencing used immunoSEQ multiplex PCR; TCRdb keeps in-frame clones, though not all of them. The sample includes approximately 75,000 clones, approximately 87% of them seen just once. Sequenced: peripheral blood. Source of these receptors: a woman older than 75 with acute or convalescent COVID-19.

The chain joins TRBV3-1 (or the pseudogene TRBV3-2) to TRBJ1-5; tentatively, D is TRBD1 (6 bases). This CDR3 comprises 18 residues. The V gene's germline CDR1 is LGHDT and CDR2 YNNKEL (reference sequence). The ends were cut back, 0 bases at V and 6 bases at J, with 21 bases in the middle. The CDR3: CASSQEMGGTRGGQPQHF. CDR3 coding DNA: TGTGCCAGCAGCCAAGAAATGGGTGGGACCAGAGGGGGTCAGCCCCAGCATTTT.

V is TRBV2 and J is TRBJ1-4; D gene unclear. The V gene lost 1 base and the J gene lost 7 bases, with 10 bases spanning the gap. CDR1 and CDR2 (germline): SNHLY, FYNNEI. The CDR3 is made up of 14 amino acids. The CDR3 sequence is CASSEGAGVEKLFF. For the CDR3, the DNA is TGTGCCAGCAGTGAAGGGGCCGGGGTTGAAAAACTGTTTTTT.

DNA for the CDR3: TGTGCCAGCAGTGAATTAGGGGTGAGGGGAGGCACTGAAGCTTTCTTT. Its translation is CASSELGVRGGTEAFF. The V gene is TRBV6-1, the J gene TRBJ1-1; tentative D call: TRBD1 (5 bases). Trimming stripped 2 bases from V and 4 bases from J, with 17 bases between. From germline, CDR1 is MNHNS and CDR2 SASEGT. The CDR3 sequence is 16 residues long.

J is TRBJ2-2 and V is TRBV3-1 (or the pseudogene TRBV3-2), with a weak D call TRBD1 (7 bases). Germline V gene data show CDR1 as LGHDT and CDR2 as YNNKEL (reference sequence). CDR3 size: 16 residues. The ends were cut back, 6 bases at V and 5 bases at J, with 19 bases in the middle. CDR3 sequence reads: CASSRLHRGGTGELFF. CDR3 DNA sequence: TGTGCCAGCAGTCGTCTACACAGGGGAGGTACCGGGGAGCTGTTTTTT.

The rearrangement links TRBV5-8 to TRBJ1-3; the D is unclear. The CDR3 length is 15 residues. The V end was cut by 4 bases, the J end by 0 bases, with 11 bases between. CDR1 SGHTS and CDR2 YDEGEE come from the germline V gene. In DNA, the CDR3 is TGTGCCAGCAGCCTAGATGAAAGCTCTGGAAACACCATATATTTT. It yields the protein CASSLDESSGNTIYF.

The chain couples TRBV7-3 to TRBJ2-2; 9 bases agree with TRBD2. Per germline, CDR1 SGHTA and CDR2 FQGTGA. The CDR3 runs 14 residues. The V segment lost 5 bases and the J segment 6 bases; nucleotides outside the gene matches: 4. In nucleotides, the CDR3 is TGTGCCAGCAGCCCGGGACTAGCCGCCGGGGAGCTGTTTTTT. It yields the protein CASSPGLAAGELFF. Based on the CDR3 plus reference TRBV7-3 and TRBJ2-2, the full variable domain is GAGVSQTPSNKVTEKGKYVELRCDPISGHTALYWYRQSLGQGPEFLIYFQGTGAADDSGLPNDRFFAVRPEGSVSTLKIQRTERGDSAVYLCASSPGLAAGELFFGEGSRLTVL.

J is TRBJ1-2 and V is TRBV13; 11 positions agree with TRBD1. V was pared by 3 bases and J by 5 bases, with 8 bases of the junction left unmatched. CDR1 PRHDT and CDR2 FYEKMQ come from the germline V gene (reference sequence). This CDR3 contains 16 residues. The CDR3 here is CASSFSRDRGAYGYTF. In nucleotides, the CDR3 is TGTGCCAGCAGCTTTTCACGGGACAGGGGGGCTTATGGCTACACCTTC.

V and J are TRBV5-8 and TRBJ1-5; TRBD1 agrees at 8 bases. Germline V gene sequence: CDR1 SGHTS, CDR2 YDEGEE. The CDR3 totals 15 residues. V lost 4 bases, J lost 0 bases, and 3 bases stayed unmatched. The CDR3 here is CASSHRGYSNQPQHF. CDR3 DNA: TGTGCCAGCAGCCACAGGGGGTATAGCAATCAGCCCCAGCATTTT.

The chain joins TRBV2 to TRBJ1-1; D is possibly TRBD1 (5 bases). The germline V gene has CDR1 SNHLY and CDR2 FYNNEI. Trimming pared 0 bases from V and 10 bases from J, leaving 12 bases between. The CDR3 extends over 13 amino acids. CDR3 DNA: TGTGCCAGCAGTGAAGCAGGGGTCGGCGTAGCTTTCTTT. Its translation is CASSEAGVGVAFF.

The V and J genes are TRBV4-1 and TRBJ2-7; D is undetermined. Looked up from germline, CDR1 is MGHRA and CDR2 is YSYEKL. The CDR3 loop spans 17 amino acids. V lost 0 bases and J 0 bases, leaving 15 bases between the germline ends. Here the CDR3 DNA reads TGCGCCAGCAGCCAAGAAGCTTTCGATGCTTACTCCTACGAGCAGTACTTC. It is translated as CASSQEAFDAYSYEQYF.

The chain employs TRBV27 and TRBJ1-2; the D is unclear. V was trimmed by 6 bases and J by 2 bases, leaving 19 bases between them. The CDR3 has 16 residues. CDR1 and CDR2 from the germline V gene are MNHEY and SMNVEV (reference sequence). The CDR3 sequence: CASRIGRGSENYGYTF. DNA of the CDR3: TGTGCCAGCAGAATAGGTCGGGGTTCCGAAAACTATGGCTACACCTTC.

The chain is built from TRBV30 and TRBJ1-5, with 10 positions matching TRBD1. Germline loops: CDR1 GTSNPN, CDR2 SVGIG (reference sequence). V shed 0 bases and J 7 bases; nucleotides not matched to a gene: 6. The CDR3 is 15 amino acids. CDR3 DNA: TGTGCCTGGAGTGTAATGGGACAGGGGTTCCAGCCCCAGCATTTT. This encodes CAWSVMGQGFQPQHF.

The rearrangement joins TRBV29-1 to TRBJ2-7, with 10 bases identical to TRBD2. Unmatched junction bases numbered 9, after V lost 6 bases and J lost 7 bases. Germline lookup yields CDR1 SQVTM and CDR2 ANQGSEA. The CDR3 is made up of 13 amino acids. CDR3 residues: CSVALAGEGEQYF. The CDR3 region has the DNA TGCAGCGTCGCCCTAGCGGGAGAAGGAGAGCAGTACTTC.

The chain uses TRBV29-1 and TRBJ1-1; D is undetermined. Trimming pared 5 bases from V and 4 bases from J, leaving 20 bases between. Germline loops: CDR1 SQVTM, CDR2 ANQGSEA. The CDR3 runs to 15 residues. The CDR3 DNA sequence: TGCAGCGTTACTATGCAGATCTTCCTTGGCACTGAAGCTTTCTTT. It specifies CSVTMQIFLGTEAFF.

The chain links TRBV6-2 or TRBV6-3 to TRBJ1-1, with 7 bases lining up with TRBD1. The CDR3 consists of 17 residues. Germline CDR1 MNHEY, CDR2 SVGEGT. V lost 4 bases to trimming and J lost 1 base; unmatched junction nucleotides: 12. The CDR3 sequence is CASSSNGRGQRNTEAFF. DNA for the CDR3: TGTGCCAGCAGTTCCAACGGTAGGGGACAGAGGAACACTGAAGCTTTCTTT.

V usage is TRBV3-1 (or the pseudogene TRBV3-2) and J usage is TRBJ2-1, with a weak D call TRBD1 (7 bases). The V gene's germline CDR1 is LGHDT and CDR2 YNNKEL (reference sequence). The CDR3 is 14 amino acids. Trimming removed 6 bases at V and 6 bases at J, with 15 bases between. The CDR3 loop is CASSAGQRINEQFF. CDR3 coding DNA: TGTGCCAGCAGTGCGGGACAGCGAATCAATGAGCAGTTCTTC.

The table lists this clone with a few counts. The chain joins TRBV6-5 to TRBJ1-1; 10 nucleotides match TRBD1. V trimming: 5 bases; J trimming: 2 bases; junction bases outside the gene matches: 2. This CDR3 has 14 residues. Germline V gene sequence: CDR1 MNHEY, CDR2 SVGAGI. CDR3 residues: CASSRTGGNTEAFF. CDR3 DNA sequence: TGTGCCAGCAGTAGGACAGGGGGAAACACTGAAGCTTTCTTT.

This chain links TRBV5-1 with TRBJ1-2; D ambiguous. Per the germline V gene, CDR1 is SGHRS and CDR2 is YFSETQ. CDR3 length equals 13 residues. The V and J ends lost 0 bases and 8 bases respectively, with 11 bases between them. The CDR3 nucleotides are TGCGCCAGCAGCTTGGGTGCAGGAAGAGGCTACACCTTC. This translates into CASSLGAGRGYTF.

This chain connects TRBV18 to TRBJ1-1; no reliable D call. Trimming removed 1 base from V and 4 bases from J, with 10 bases in between. CDR1 is KGHSH, CDR2 LQKENI, per germline. The CDR3 consists of 14 residues. CDR3 nucleotides: TGTGCCAGCTCACCACAGGGTGAGGGCACTGAAGCTTTCTTT. This encodes CASSPQGEGTEAFF.

The V gene is TRBV5-4, the J gene TRBJ2-1; 11 bases are shared with TRBD2. The CDR3 is 17 residues long. With 4 bases clipped from V and 9 bases from J, the junction kept 15 bases outside the gene matches. Germline CDR1 SGHNT, CDR2 YYREEE (reference sequence). The CDR3 reads CASSPGRGSGGAGEQFF. CDR3 in DNA: TGTGCCAGCAGCCCGGGGAGGGGTAGCGGGGGGGCCGGTGAGCAGTTCTTC. Variable domain in full (rest from reference TRBV5-4 and TRBJ2-1): ETGVTQSPTHLIKTRGQQVTLRCSSQSGHNTVSWYQQALGQGPQFIFQYYREEENGRGNFPPRFSGLQFPNYSSELNVNALELDDSALYLCASSPGRGSGGAGEQFFGPGTRLTVL.

This clone has only one observation. V is TRBV7-8 and J is TRBJ1-6; D might be TRBD1 (5 bases). V was clipped by 5 bases and J by 7 bases, with 12 bases between them. Germline V CDR1 and CDR2: SGHVS, FQNEAQ. The CDR3 is 14 amino acids. CDR3 in DNA: TGTGCCAGCAGCCTCCTAGGGGTGAATTCACCCCTCCACTTT. Its protein is CASSLLGVNSPLHF.

V and J are TRBV10-3 and TRBJ2-3; 10 nucleotides agree with TRBD2. This CDR3 comprises 14 residues. Per germline, CDR1 ENHRY and CDR2 SYGVKD. With V trimmed by 8 bases and J by 0 bases, 2 bases remained unmatched. The CDR3 DNA reads TGTGCCATCTTAGCGGGGGGTAGCACAGATACGCAGTATTTT. This encodes CAILAGGSTDTQYF.

The genes are TRBV6-5 and TRBJ1-6, with a possible D match to TRBD1 (6 bases). Germline V lookup: CDR1 MNHEY, CDR2 SVGAGI. V was trimmed by 0 bases and J by 9 bases, leaving 9 bases between them. The CDR3 sequence is 14 residues long. CDR3 amino acids: CASSYSTGSSPLHF. The CDR3 coding sequence is TGTGCCAGCAGTTACTCTACAGGGAGTTCACCCCTCCACTTT.

This clone was observed at least ten times. CDR3 sequence reads: CASSSALAGALLGQYF. CDR3 DNA sequence: TGTGCCAGTAGTAGCGCTCTAGCGGGAGCTCTGTTAGGGCAGTACTTC. The V call is TRBV19, the J call TRBJ2-7; 10 bases align to TRBD2. The CDR3 totals 16 residues. The junction had 15 bases not matched to a gene; V was cut back by 4 bases and J by 9 bases. The germline V gene has CDR1 LNHDA and CDR2 SQIVND (reference sequence).

V gene TRBV29-1 combines with J gene TRBJ2-5; 12 positions match TRBD1. CDR1 and CDR2 (germline): SQVTM, ANQGSEA. V lost 7 bases and J lost 5; bases outside the gene matches: 5. The CDR3 loop spans 13 amino acids. The CDR3 DNA reads TGCAGCGCCGGGACAGGGGGCAGCGAGACCCAGTACTTC. Its protein product is CSAGTGGSETQYF.

The V gene is TRBV11-2, the J gene TRBJ1-1; 7 nucleotides match TRBD1. CDR1 SGHAT and CDR2 FQNNGV come from the germline V gene. The CDR3 is 13 amino acids. The ends lost 4 bases at V and 3 bases at J; junction bases unmatched: 2. CDR3: CASSSDRDTEAFF. For the CDR3, the DNA is TGTGCCAGCAGCTCTGACAGGGACACTGAAGCTTTCTTT.